The 14 T cell receptor beta chains presented below share a single source sample, sequenced in a study of chemoradiotherapy in HPV16-positive cancers. TCRdb's copy holds only in-frame clones and misses some; the assay was immunoSEQ multiplex PCR. Among about 5,400 clones, 85% were seen once, and the ten largest hold more than 9.5%. Sequencing used tumor tissue, obtained from a patient who underwent chemoradiotherapy. The receptors originated from a human donor with HPV-associated anogenital cancer.

V and J are TRBV7-2 and TRBJ2-7; a weak D match, TRBD1 (5 bases). With 1 base removed from V and 5 bases from J, the gap between germline ends came to 9 bases. This CDR3 is built from 13 residues. The germline gives CDR1 SGHTA, CDR2 FQGNSA. The CDR3 loop is CASSLEPGHEQYV. CDR3 DNA sequence: TGTGCCAGCAGCTTAGAACCAGGGCACGAGCAGTACGTC.

This chain uses TRBV2 with TRBJ1-6, with D maybe TRBD1 (6 bases). The CDR3 sequence is 15 residues long. Trimming took off 2 bases at V and 7 bases at J, with 12 bases between the two ends. Germline CDR1 SNHLY, CDR2 FYNNEI. CDR3 nucleotide sequence: TGTGCCAGCAGTGAATCGGGGGGGCCGAATTCACCCCTCCACTTT. Its translation: CASSESGGPNSPLHF.

The rearrangement links TRBV29-1 to TRBJ2-1, with a possible D match to TRBD1 (6 bases). CDR3 length: 13 amino acids. Trimming stripped 3 bases from V and 10 bases from J, with 16 bases between. The germline V gene encodes CDR1 SQVTM and CDR2 ANQGSEA. The CDR3 loop reads CSVDGGAGVEQFF. The CDR3 nucleotides are TGCAGCGTTGATGGTGGGGCAGGGGTCGAGCAGTTCTTC.

The CDR3 DNA reads TGTGCCAGCAGCTTAGTCTTGCTTAGCGGAACCTACGAGCAGTACTTC. It yields the protein CASSLVLLSGTYEQYF. The chain couples TRBV7-9 to TRBJ2-7, with D maybe TRBD2 (6 bases). This CDR3 is 16 amino acids long. Deletions cut 1 base from V and 2 bases from J, with 15 bases between. Germline V gene data show CDR1 as SEHNR and CDR2 as FQNEAQ (reference sequence).

The J gene is TRBJ2-7, the V gene TRBV19, with TRBD1 matching over 10 bases. After removal of 6 bases from V and 4 bases from J, the junction contained 9 bases not matched to a gene. The germline V gene has CDR1 LNHDA and CDR2 SQIVND (reference sequence). There are 15 residues in the CDR3. The CDR3 protein is CASRKGTGDWYEQYF. As DNA, the CDR3 is TGTGCCAGTAGAAAGGGGACAGGGGACTGGTACGAGCAGTACTTC.

This chain connects TRBV7-9 to TRBJ2-7; 12 bases align to TRBD2. Trimming took 5 bases from V and 3 from J; bases not matched to a gene: 5. The CDR3 spans 15 residues. Germline loops: CDR1 SEHNR, CDR2 FQNEAQ (reference sequence). CDR3 coding DNA: TGTGCCAGCAGCCCTCGGACTAGCGGGGTCTACGAGCAGTACTTC. This sequence encodes CASSPRTSGVYEQYF.

The chain combines TRBV4-1 with TRBJ2-1; 7 bases fit TRBD2. Germline V lookup: CDR1 MGHRA, CDR2 YSYEKL. V was pared by 4 bases and J by 6 bases, with 9 bases of the junction left unmatched. The CDR3 spans 15 residues. The CDR3: CASSPGLDGSNEQFF. The CDR3 bases are TGCGCCAGCAGCCCAGGACTAGATGGGTCCAATGAGCAGTTCTTC.

This sequence joins TRBV7-6 and TRBJ2-1; D not resolved. Trimming shortened V by 1 base and J by 7 bases, and 5 bases separated the two germline ends. This CDR3 contains 12 residues. Germline V gene sequence: CDR1 SGHVS, CDR2 FNYEAQ. The CDR3 coding sequence is TGTGCCAGCAGCTTAGTGGGGAATGAGCAGTTCTTC. Encoded protein: CASSLVGNEQFF.

CDR3 nucleotide sequence: TGTGCCAGCAGCTGGGCCCCGGGGGGCAATGAGCAGTTCTTC. Translation gives CASSWAPGGNEQFF. The chain links TRBV5-5 to TRBJ2-1, with TRBD2 matching over 7 bases. The CDR3 contains 14 residues. Germline lookup yields CDR1 SGHKS and CDR2 YYEKEE (reference sequence). V was pared by 3 bases and J by 6 bases, with 6 bases of the junction left unmatched.

The rearrangement links TRBV6-5 to TRBJ1-2; no clear D gene. Looked up from germline, CDR1 is MNHEY and CDR2 is SVGAGI. Trimming pared 4 bases from V and 6 bases from J, leaving 21 bases between. This CDR3 comprises 16 residues. The CDR3 DNA sequence: TGTGCCAGCAGTTTACTACCCGAACTTAGGGAAGATGGCTACACCTTC. Encoded protein: CASSLLPELREDGYTF.

This clone occurred a few times. The chain carries TRBV7-2 and TRBJ1-4; D possibly corresponds to TRBD1 (5 bases). Germline CDR1 reads SGHTA; CDR2 reads FQGNSA. Trimming pared 3 bases from V and 4 bases from J, leaving 9 bases between. This CDR3 has 14 residues. CDR3 residues: CASSFGGNNEKLFF. CDR3 DNA sequence: TGTGCCAGCAGCTTTGGGGGGAATAATGAAAAACTGTTTTTT.

The rearrangement joins TRBV11-2 to TRBJ1-6, with 9 nucleotides matching TRBD1. CDR1 and CDR2 (germline): SGHAT, FQNNGV. The CDR3 has 15 amino acids. Trimming removed 0 bases from V and 9 bases from J; junction bases left unmatched: 3. This chain's CDR3 is CASSLEGTGSSPLHF. CDR3 DNA: TGTGCCAGCAGCTTAGAGGGGACAGGGAGTTCACCCCTCCACTTT.

The J gene is TRBJ1-1, the V gene TRBV2; a possible D gene is TRBD1 (5 bases). Germline V gene sequence: CDR1 SNHLY, CDR2 FYNNEI. The V end was cut by 3 bases, the J end by 5 bases, with 10 bases between. CDR3 length equals 13 residues. DNA for the CDR3: TGTGCCAGCAGTGACATCGGGGGTACTGAAGCTTTCTTT. Its translation: CASSDIGGTEAFF.

V and J are TRBV11-2 and TRBJ2-3; D gene ambiguous. CDR1 SGHAT and CDR2 FQNNGV come from the germline V gene. The CDR3 runs 12 residues. Trimming left V 5 bases short and J 2 bases short, with 5 bases between. CDR3 in amino acids: CASSPPTDTQYF. CDR3 bases: TGTGCCAGCAGCCCTCCCACAGATACGCAGTATTTT.